These 19 T cell receptor beta chains share one sample of origin, sequenced in a study of T cells in Graves' hyperthyroidism and ophthalmopathy. Amplification of TCR beta CDR3 regions was performed using RNA transcripts as template. The HTBI primer set was used in a first-round RT-PCR of the TCR CDR3. TCRdb reprocessed the multiplex PCR reads with MiXCR, giving one entry per CDR3 protein. The sample lists under 650,000 distinct CDR3 sequences, around 16% occurring once. The sample consisted of blood. These TCRs come from a woman in her thirties with Graves' hyperthyroidism.

The genes are TRBV7-9 and TRBJ2-1, with D unclear. V was shortened by 2 bases and J by 5 bases, with 16 bases between the two germline ends. Germline V CDR1 and CDR2: SEHNR, FQNEAQ (reference sequence). The CDR3 runs to 16 residues. The CDR3: CASSLFGVNVHNEQFF. DNA of the CDR3: TGTGCCAGCAGCTTATTCGGTGTCAACGTACACAATGAGCAGTTCTTC.

Regarding this clonotype: Germline is not matched at one junction end, which may reflect a read error. The chain employs TRBV12-3 or TRBV12-4 and TRBJ2-3, with D uncertain. The CDR3 covers 13 residues. The CDR3 region is CAISELGTDTQYF. In nucleotides, the CDR3 is TGTGCCATCAGTGAGCTGGGAACAGATACGCAGTATTTT.

This clonotype was recorded at least ten times. V gene TRBV18 combines with J gene TRBJ2-7; D uncertain. The ends were cut back, 8 bases at V and 0 bases at J, with 5 bases in the middle. The CDR3 sequence is 11 residues long. Germline loops: CDR1 KGHSH, CDR2 LQKENI. The CDR3 sequence: CASSRSYEQYF. For the CDR3, the DNA is TGTGCCAGCAGCCGCTCCTACGAGCAGTACTTC.

In this sample, this clonotype turned up once. The chain couples TRBV7-3 to TRBJ2-3; the match to TRBD2 covers 8 bases. Germline V gene sequence: CDR1 SGHTA, CDR2 FQGTGA. V gave up 2 bases and J gave up 4 bases; unmatched junction bases: 11. The CDR3 runs 17 residues. The CDR3 region is CASSLGGQRERPDTQYF. The CDR3 DNA is TGTGCCAGCAGCTTAGGGGGGCAGCGGGAGCGCCCAGATACGCAGTATTTT.

Ten or more counts support this clonotype. V and J are TRBV28 and TRBJ2-7, with 11 bases lining up with TRBD2. The trim removed 6 bases at V and 1 base at J, leaving 11 bases unmatched. The V gene's germline CDR1 is MDHEN and CDR2 SYDVKM. The length of the CDR3 is 17 residues. CDR3 residues: CASREGLAGTHSYEQYF. CDR3 bases: TGTGCCAGCAGGGAAGGACTAGCGGGCACCCATTCCTACGAGCAGTACTTC.

This clonotype was observed a handful of times. The chain has TRBV2 and TRBJ2-2; perhaps TRBD2 as D (6 bases). Germline assignment: CDR1 SNHLY and CDR2 FYNNEI. The CDR3 runs 14 residues. The CDR3: CATLGTPNTGELFF. Written as DNA, the CDR3 is TGTGCTACCCTCGGGACTCCGAACACCGGGGAGCTGTTTTTT.

This clonotype was seen ten or more times. This chain links TRBV28 with TRBJ1-1, with 7 bases that match TRBD1. The J segment lost 4 bases and the V segment lost 2 bases, leaving 7 bases of the junction unmatched. Germline CDR1 is MDHEN and CDR2 is SYDVKM. The CDR3 has 15 residues. The CDR3 DNA reads TGTGCCAGCAGTTTAGGGGGAGGGGGCTTCACTGAAGCTTTCTTT. The encoded protein is CASSLGGGGFTEAFF. Together with reference TRBV28 and TRBJ1-1, the CDR3 gives the full variable domain: DVKVTQSSRYLVKRTGEKVFLECVQDMDHENMFWYRQDPGLGLRLIYFSYDVKMKEKGDIPEGYSVSREKKERFSLILESASTNQTSMYLCASSLGGGGFTEAFFGQGTRLTVV.

The CDR3 loop is CASSIVASGIYEQYF. CDR3 DNA: TGTGCCAGTAGTATAGTAGCTAGCGGGATCTACGAGCAGTACTTC. The gene calls are TRBV19 and TRBJ2-7; 9 nucleotides match TRBD2. From germline, CDR1 is LNHDA and CDR2 SQIVND (reference sequence). V was pared by 1 base and J by 3 bases, with 4 bases of the junction left unmatched. The CDR3 has 15 residues. The whole variable domain, filled in from reference TRBV19 and TRBJ2-7, reads DGGITQSPKYLFRKEGQNVTLSCEQNLNHDAMYWYRQDPGQGLRLIYYSQIVNDFQKGDIAEGYSVSREKKESFPLTVTSAQKNPTAFYLCASSIVASGIYEQYFGPGTRLTVT.

This clonotype has only a few counts. CDR3 region: CASSLYGGALRNTQYF. CDR3 bases: TGTGCCAGCAGTTTGTATGGAGGGGCCCTCAGAAATACGCAGTATTTT. The gene calls are TRBV28 and TRBJ2-3, with a tentative D call TRBD2 (6 bases). Germline CDR1 and CDR2: MDHEN and SYDVKM. The ends were cut back, 3 bases at V and 7 bases at J, with 20 bases in the middle. This CDR3 spans 16 amino acids. Full variable domain (outside the CDR3, taken from reference TRBV28 and TRBJ2-3): DVKVTQSSRYLVKRTGEKVFLECVQDMDHENMFWYRQDPGLGLRLIYFSYDVKMKEKGDIPEGYSVSREKKERFSLILESASTNQTSMYLCASSLYGGALRNTQYFGPGTRLTVL.

V usage is TRBV6-1 and J usage is TRBJ2-5; 9 positions agree with TRBD2. There are 14 residues in the CDR3. V lost 6 bases, J lost 1 base, and 3 bases stayed unmatched. Germline CDR1 reads MNHNS; CDR2 reads SASEGT. For the CDR3, the DNA is TGTGCCAGCAGCATTAGCGGGGGCCAAGAGACCCAGTACTTC. Protein product: CASSISGGQETQYF.

At least ten counts were recorded for this clonotype. One end of the junction is discordant with germline, which a read error may explain. The chain links TRBV6-2 or TRBV6-3 to TRBJ2-5; D is ambiguous. Germline V lookup: CDR1 MNHEY, CDR2 SVGEGT. CDR3 length: 11 amino acids. The DNA of the CDR3 is TGTGCCAGCAGTGACGGGCAGGCGACGGACTTC. Translation gives CASSDGQATDF.

Concerning this clonotype: One end of the junction is discordant with germline, which a read error may explain. V is TRBV5-8 and J is TRBJ2-3; 7 bases agree with TRBD1. The germline V gene encodes CDR1 SGHTS and CDR2 YDEGEE. The CDR3 loop spans 17 amino acids. The CDR3 DNA reads as TGTGCCGGCAGATCCTTTAAAGGACAGGACAGCACAGATACGCAGTATTTT. This sequence encodes CAGRSFKGQDSTDTQYF.

At least ten counts were recorded for this clonotype. The chain carries TRBV2 and TRBJ2-3; no reliable D call. The V gene's germline CDR1 is SNHLY and CDR2 FYNNEI. Between the trimmed V and J ends, which lost 6 bases and 2 bases, there was a span of 3 bases. The CDR3 is made up of 11 amino acids. The CDR3, as DNA: TGTGCCAGCAGCTACACAGATACGCAGTATTTT. Protein sequence: CASSYTDTQYF.

This chain joins TRBV6-2 or TRBV6-3 and TRBJ2-7; 7 positions agree with TRBD2. The CDR3 spans 14 residues. The V segment lost 9 bases and the J segment 9 bases; nucleotides outside the gene matches: 17. Per germline, CDR1 MNHEY and CDR2 SVGEGT. The CDR3 region has the DNA TGTGCCAGTTGGAGCGGTGGGGGGGACCTGGCGCAGTACTTC. Amino acids: CASWSGGGDLAQYF.

At least ten counts were recorded for this clonotype. This chain connects TRBV28 to TRBJ2-2; 7 positions match TRBD2. CDR3 size: 12 residues. Unmatched junction bases numbered 3, after V lost 7 bases and J lost 7 bases. Germline CDR1 is MDHEN and CDR2 is SYDVKM. The CDR3 DNA follows: TGTGCCAGCAACCCGGGAGGCGGGGAGCTGTTTTTT. Amino acids: CASNPGGGELFF.

The sample holds many counts of this clonotype. This chain joins TRBV5-1 and TRBJ2-1, with D maybe TRBD1 (6 bases). The V gene lost 1 base and the J gene lost 0 bases, with 14 bases spanning the gap. The CDR3 is 17 amino acids. The germline gives CDR1 SGHRS, CDR2 YFSETQ. The CDR3 region is CASSLNQGQFSYNEQFF. CDR3 nucleotide sequence: TGCGCCAGCAGCTTGAACCAAGGACAGTTCTCCTACAATGAGCAGTTCTTC.

The chain links TRBV18 to TRBJ2-7, with 9 bases fitting TRBD1. The CDR3 is 13 residues long. After removal of 4 bases from V and 6 bases from J, the junction contained 4 bases not matched to a gene. CDR1 is KGHSH, CDR2 LQKENI, per germline. Written as DNA, the CDR3 is TGTGCCAGCTCACGGGACAGGGCGGGCGAGCAGTACTTC. This translates into CASSRDRAGEQYF.

This clonotype was detected many times. The CDR3, as DNA: TGTGCCAGCAGTGGCCATGACGGAAGATATTCACCCCTCCACTTT. This encodes CASSGHDGRYSPLHF. V and J are TRBV28 and TRBJ1-6; no reliable D call. The germline gives CDR1 MDHEN, CDR2 SYDVKM. V was clipped by 5 bases and J by 8 bases, with 16 bases between them. This CDR3 comprises 15 residues.

In its sample, this clonotype was seen many times. The chain is built from TRBV20-1 and TRBJ2-4, with D perhaps given as TRBD1 or TRBD2 (6 bases each). This CDR3 has 14 residues. Looked up from germline, CDR1 is DFQATT and CDR2 is SNEGSKA (reference sequence). Trimming left V 3 bases short and J 8 bases short, with 17 bases between. The CDR3 DNA is TGCAGTGCTAGGCCGACCTCGGGGGCGGACATTCAGTACTTC. Encoded protein: CSARPTSGADIQYF.